Ten or more counts support the clone carrying this T cell receptor (beta chain). This CDR3 has 13 amino acids. CDR1 is DFQATT and CDR2 is SNEGSKA in the germline V gene (reference sequence). Trimming stripped 6 bases from V and 3 bases from J, with 14 bases between. The data are from a study of T cells in Graves' hyperthyroidism and ophthalmopathy. RNA transcripts were the template for amplifying TCR beta CDR3 regions. First-round RT-PCR with HTBI primers amplified the TCR CDR3 region. In TCRdb, the multiplex PCR reads were re-called with MiXCR into one record per CDR3 protein. The profile shows about 740,000 distinct CDR3 sequences, about 15% of them singletons.

Sequencing input: blood. The chain couples TRBV20-1 to TRBJ1-1; D is unclear. This sequence originates from a woman in her late teens or twenties with Graves' hyperthyroidism. Here the CDR3 DNA reads TGCAGTGCATTCGACGATCTGGACACTGAAGCTTTCTTT. Translation gives CSAFDDLDTEAFF.